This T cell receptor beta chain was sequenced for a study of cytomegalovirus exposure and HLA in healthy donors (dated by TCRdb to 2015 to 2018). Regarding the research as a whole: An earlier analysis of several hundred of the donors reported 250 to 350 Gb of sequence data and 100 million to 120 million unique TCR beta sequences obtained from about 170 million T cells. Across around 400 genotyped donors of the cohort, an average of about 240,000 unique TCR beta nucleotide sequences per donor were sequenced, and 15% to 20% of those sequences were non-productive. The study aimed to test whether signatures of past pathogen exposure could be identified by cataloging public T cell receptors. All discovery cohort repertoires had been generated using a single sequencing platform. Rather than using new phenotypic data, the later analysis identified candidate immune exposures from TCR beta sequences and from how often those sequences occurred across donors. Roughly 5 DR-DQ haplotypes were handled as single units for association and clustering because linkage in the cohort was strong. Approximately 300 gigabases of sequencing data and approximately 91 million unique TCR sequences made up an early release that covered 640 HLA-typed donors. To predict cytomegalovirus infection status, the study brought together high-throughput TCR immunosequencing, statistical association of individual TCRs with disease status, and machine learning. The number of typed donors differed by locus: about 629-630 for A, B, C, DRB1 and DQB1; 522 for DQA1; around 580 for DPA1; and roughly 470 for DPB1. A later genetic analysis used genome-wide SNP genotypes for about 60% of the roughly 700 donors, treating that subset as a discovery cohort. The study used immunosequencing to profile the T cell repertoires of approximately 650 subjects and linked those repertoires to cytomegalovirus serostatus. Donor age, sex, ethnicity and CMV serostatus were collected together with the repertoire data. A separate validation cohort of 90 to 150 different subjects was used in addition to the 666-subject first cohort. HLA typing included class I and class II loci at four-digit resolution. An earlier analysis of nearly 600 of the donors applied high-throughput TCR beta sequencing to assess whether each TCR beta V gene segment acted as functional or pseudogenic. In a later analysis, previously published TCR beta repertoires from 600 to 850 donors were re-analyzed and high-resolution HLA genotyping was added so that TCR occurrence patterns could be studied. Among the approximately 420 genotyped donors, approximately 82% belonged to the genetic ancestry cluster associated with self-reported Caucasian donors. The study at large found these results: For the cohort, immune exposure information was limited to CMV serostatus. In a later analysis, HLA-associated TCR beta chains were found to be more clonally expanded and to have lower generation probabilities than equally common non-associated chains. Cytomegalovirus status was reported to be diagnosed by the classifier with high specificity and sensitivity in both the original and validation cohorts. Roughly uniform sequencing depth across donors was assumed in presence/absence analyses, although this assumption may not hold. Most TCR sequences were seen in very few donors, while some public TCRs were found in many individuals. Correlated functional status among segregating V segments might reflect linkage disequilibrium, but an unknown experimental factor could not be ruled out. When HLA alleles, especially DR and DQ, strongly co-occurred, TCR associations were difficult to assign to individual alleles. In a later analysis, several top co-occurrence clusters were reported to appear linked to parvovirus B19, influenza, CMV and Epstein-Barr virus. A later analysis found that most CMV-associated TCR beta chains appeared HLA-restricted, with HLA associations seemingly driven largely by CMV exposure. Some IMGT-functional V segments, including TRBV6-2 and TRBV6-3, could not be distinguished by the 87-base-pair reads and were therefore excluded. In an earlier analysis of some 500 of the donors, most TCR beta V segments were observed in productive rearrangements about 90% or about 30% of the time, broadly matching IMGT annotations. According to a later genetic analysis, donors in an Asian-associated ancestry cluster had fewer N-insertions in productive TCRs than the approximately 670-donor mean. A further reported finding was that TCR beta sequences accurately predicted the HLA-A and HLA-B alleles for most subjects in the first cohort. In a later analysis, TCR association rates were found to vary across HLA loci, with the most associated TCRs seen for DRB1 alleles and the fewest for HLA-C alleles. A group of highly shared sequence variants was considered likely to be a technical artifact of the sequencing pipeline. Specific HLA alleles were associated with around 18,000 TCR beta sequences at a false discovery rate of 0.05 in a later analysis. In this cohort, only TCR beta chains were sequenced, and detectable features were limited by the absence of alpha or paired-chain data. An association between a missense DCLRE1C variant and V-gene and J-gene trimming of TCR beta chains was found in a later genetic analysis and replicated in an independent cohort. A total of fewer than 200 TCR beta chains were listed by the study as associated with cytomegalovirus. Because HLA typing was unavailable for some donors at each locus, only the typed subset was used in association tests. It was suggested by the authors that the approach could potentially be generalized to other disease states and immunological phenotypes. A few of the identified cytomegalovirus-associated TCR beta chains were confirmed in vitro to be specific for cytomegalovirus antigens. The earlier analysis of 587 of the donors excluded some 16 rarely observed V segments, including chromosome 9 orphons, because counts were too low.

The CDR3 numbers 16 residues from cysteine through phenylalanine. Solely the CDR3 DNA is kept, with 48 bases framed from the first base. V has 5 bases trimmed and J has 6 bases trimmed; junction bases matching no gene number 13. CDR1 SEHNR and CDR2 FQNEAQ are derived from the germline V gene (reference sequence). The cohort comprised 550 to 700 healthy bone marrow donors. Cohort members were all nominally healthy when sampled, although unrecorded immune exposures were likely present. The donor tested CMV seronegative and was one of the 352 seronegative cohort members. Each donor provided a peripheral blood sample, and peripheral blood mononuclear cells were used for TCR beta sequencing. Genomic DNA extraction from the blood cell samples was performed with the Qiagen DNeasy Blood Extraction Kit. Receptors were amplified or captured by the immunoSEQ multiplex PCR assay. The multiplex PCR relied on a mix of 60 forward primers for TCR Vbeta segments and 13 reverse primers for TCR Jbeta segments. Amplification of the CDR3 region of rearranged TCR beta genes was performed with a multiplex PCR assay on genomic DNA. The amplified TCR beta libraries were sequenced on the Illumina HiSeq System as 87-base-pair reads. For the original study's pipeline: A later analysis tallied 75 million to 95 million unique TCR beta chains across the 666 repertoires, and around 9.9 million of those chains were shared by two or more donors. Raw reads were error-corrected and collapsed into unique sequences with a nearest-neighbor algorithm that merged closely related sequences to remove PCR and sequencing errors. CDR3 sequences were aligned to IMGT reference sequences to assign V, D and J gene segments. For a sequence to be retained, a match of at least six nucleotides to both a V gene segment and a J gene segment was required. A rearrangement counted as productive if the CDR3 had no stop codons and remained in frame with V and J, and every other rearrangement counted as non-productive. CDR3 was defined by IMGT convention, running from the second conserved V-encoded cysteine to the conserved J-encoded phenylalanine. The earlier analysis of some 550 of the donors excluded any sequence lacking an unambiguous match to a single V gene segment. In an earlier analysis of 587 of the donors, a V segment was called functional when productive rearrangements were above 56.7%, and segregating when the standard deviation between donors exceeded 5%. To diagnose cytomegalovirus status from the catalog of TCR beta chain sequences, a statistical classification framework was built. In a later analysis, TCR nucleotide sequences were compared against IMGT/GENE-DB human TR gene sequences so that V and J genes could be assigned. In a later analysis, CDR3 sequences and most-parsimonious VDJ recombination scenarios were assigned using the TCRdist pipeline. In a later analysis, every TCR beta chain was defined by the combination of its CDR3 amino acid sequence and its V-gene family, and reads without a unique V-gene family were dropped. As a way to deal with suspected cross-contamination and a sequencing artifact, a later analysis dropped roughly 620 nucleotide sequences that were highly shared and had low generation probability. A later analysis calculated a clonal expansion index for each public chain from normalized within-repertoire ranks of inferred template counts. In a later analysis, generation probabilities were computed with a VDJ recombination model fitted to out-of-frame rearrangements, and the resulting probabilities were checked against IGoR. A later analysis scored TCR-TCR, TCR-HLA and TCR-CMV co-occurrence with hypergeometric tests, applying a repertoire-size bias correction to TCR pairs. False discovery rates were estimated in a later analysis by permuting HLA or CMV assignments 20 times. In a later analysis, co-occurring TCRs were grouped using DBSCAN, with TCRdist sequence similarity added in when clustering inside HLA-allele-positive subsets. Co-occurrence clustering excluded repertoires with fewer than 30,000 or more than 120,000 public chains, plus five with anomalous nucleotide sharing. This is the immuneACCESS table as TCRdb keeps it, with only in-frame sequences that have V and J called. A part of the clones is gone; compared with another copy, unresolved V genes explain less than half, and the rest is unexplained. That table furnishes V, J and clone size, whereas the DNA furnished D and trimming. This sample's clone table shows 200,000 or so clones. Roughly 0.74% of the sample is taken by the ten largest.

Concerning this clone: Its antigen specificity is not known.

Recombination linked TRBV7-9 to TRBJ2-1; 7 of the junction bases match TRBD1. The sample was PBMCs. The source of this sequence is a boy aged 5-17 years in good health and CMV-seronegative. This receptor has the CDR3 CASSQRSGTALNEQFF. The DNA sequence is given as TGTGCCAGCAGCCAAAGATCCGGGACAGCTCTCAATGAGCAGTTCTTC.